The 15 T cell receptor beta chains below all came from one sample that was sequenced in a study of human T cells and chemical hapten exposure. TCRdb used MiXCR to reprocess the RACE reads, holding one entry per CDR3 protein. The sample includes some 90,000 distinct CDR3 sequences, roughly an eighth of them seen just once. Described time point: patch test 2, 6 weeks after DPC sensitization. Treatment specified: therapeutic diphenylcyclopropenone sensitization with weekly scalp DPC. This sample comprised whole blood, obtained in connection with sensitization to the hapten diphenylcyclopropenone (DPC). These receptor sequences come from a woman aged 40 to 55 with alopecia areata. Some clones in this sample may be carry-over from other donors' samples.

This clonotype occurred a few times. V is TRBV10-3 and J is TRBJ2-7; maybe TRBD1 (7 bases). CDR3 length equals 15 residues. V was pared by 10 bases and J by 1 base, with 20 bases between. Germline V gene sequence: CDR1 ENHRY, CDR2 SYGVKD. CDR3 residues: CATQPSGGGSYEQYF. CDR3 sequence (DNA): TGTGCCACCCAACCTTCAGGGGGAGGTTCCTACGAGCAGTACTTC.

This clonotype appeared many times. The DNA of the CDR3 is TGTGCCAGCAGTCCGCAAGAGACCCAGTACTTC. Translation: CASSPQETQYF. This chain uses TRBV2 with TRBJ2-5; D is unresolved. The V gene's germline CDR1 is SNHLY and CDR2 FYNNEI. V was cut by 5 bases and J by 2 bases, with 3 bases left in between. CDR3 size: 11 residues.

V usage is TRBV29-1 and J usage is TRBJ1-2; D is undetermined. The length of the CDR3 is 12 residues. V dropped 3 bases and J dropped 8 bases, with 13 bases sitting between them. Germline loops: CDR1 SQVTM, CDR2 ANQGSEA. The CDR3 nucleotides read TGCAGCGTTGATGGTGGGCAAGGCGGCTACACCTTC. Its protein is CSVDGGQGGYTF.

This clonotype showed up many times. The V call is TRBV20-1, the J call TRBJ2-1; 8 bases align to TRBD2. V gave up 6 bases and J gave up 7 bases; unmatched junction bases: 8. Germline loops: CDR1 DFQATT, CDR2 SNEGSKA (reference sequence). CDR3 size: 13 residues. CDR3 DNA sequence: TGCAGTGCCCCAGGACTAGCAGGGAATGAGCAGTTCTTC. This sequence encodes CSAPGLAGNEQFF.

V usage is TRBV29-1 and J usage is TRBJ1-1; TRBD1 matches 8 bases. CDR1 is SQVTM and CDR2 is ANQGSEA in the germline V gene. V dropped 5 bases and J dropped 3; count of bases not matched to a gene: 5. The CDR3 loop spans 13 amino acids. CDR3: CSVLRGRYTEAFF. The CDR3 DNA sequence: TGCAGCGTTCTCAGGGGGCGGTACACTGAAGCTTTCTTT.

This clonotype was picked up many times. V usage is TRBV11-2 and J usage is TRBJ2-1, with D unclear. The CDR3 is 12 amino acids. V was shortened by 1 base and J by 7 bases, with 5 bases between the two germline ends. CDR1 is SGHAT and CDR2 is FQNNGV in the germline V gene. CDR3 in amino acids: CASSLAENEQFF. In nucleotides, the CDR3 is TGTGCCAGCAGCTTAGCCGAGAATGAGCAGTTCTTC.

In this sample, this clonotype turned up many times. V is TRBV30 and J is TRBJ1-2; D unclear. The CDR3 runs to 13 residues. Germline CDR1 GTSNPN, CDR2 SVGIG (reference sequence). V lost 1 base to trimming and J lost 4 bases, with 10 bases between them. The CDR3 DNA follows: TGTGCCTGGAGTGAGCAGACTCTCTATGGCTACACCTTC. Translated: CAWSEQTLYGYTF.

In this sample, this clonotype turned up many times. The V and J genes are TRBV11-2 and TRBJ2-7; D not resolved. Germline CDR1 reads SGHAT; CDR2 reads FQNNGV. Trimming cost V 5 bases and J 12 bases, with 14 bases left between them. The CDR3 is 11 amino acids. The CDR3: CASSRYEKLYF. The CDR3 DNA is TGTGCCAGCAGCCGTTACGAGAAGCTGTACTTC.

This clonotype was found a few times. The CDR3 loop is CSAVRDRGAGELFF. The CDR3, as DNA: TGCAGTGCTGTACGCGACAGGGGTGCCGGGGAGCTGTTTTTT. V is TRBV20-1 and J is TRBJ2-2; TRBD1 aligns across 8 bases. The CDR3 has 14 residues. Germline values: CDR1 DFQATT, CDR2 SNEGSKA (reference sequence). The V and J ends lost 5 bases and 6 bases, in that order; junction bases with no gene match: 8.

The gene calls are TRBV29-1 and TRBJ2-5, with 10 bases lining up with TRBD1. Trimming cost V 3 bases and J 7 bases; bases outside gene matches: 8. The CDR3 extends over 14 amino acids. Germline V gene lookup returns CDR1 SQVTM and CDR2 ANQGSEA. CDR3 loop: CSVEPGQGTTTQYF. The CDR3 DNA is TGCAGCGTTGAGCCGGGACAGGGGACTACGACCCAGTACTTC.

This clonotype was picked up a small number of times. The chain joins TRBV5-6 to TRBJ1-1; D is ambiguous. The CDR3 extends over 14 amino acids. Per germline, CDR1 SGHDT and CDR2 YYEEEE. V was cut by 5 bases and J by 1 base, with 12 bases left in between. The CDR3 coding sequence is TGTGCCAGCAGGCCGCTGTCACAGAACACTGAAGCTTTCTTT. Its protein product is CASRPLSQNTEAFF.

This clonotype was detected ten times or more. The V call is TRBV5-4, the J call TRBJ1-1; D is possibly TRBD1 (6 bases). V was shortened by 1 base and J by 1 base, with 8 bases between the two germline ends. The CDR3 extends over 14 amino acids. CDR1 SGHNT and CDR2 YYREEE come from the germline V gene (reference sequence). CDR3 bases: TGTGCCAGCAGCTTGTCCAGGGGGAACACTGAAGCTTTCTTT. Encoded protein: CASSLSRGNTEAFF.

This clonotype appeared a few times. This chain joins TRBV5-1 and TRBJ2-2; 8 nucleotides match TRBD1. Germline V gene sequence: CDR1 SGHRS, CDR2 YFSETQ. The CDR3 totals 15 residues. V lost 4 bases and J lost 1; bases outside the gene matches: 3. The CDR3, as DNA: TGCGCCAGCAGCGATACAGGGGGGAACACCGGGGAGCTGTTTTTT. Encoded protein: CASSDTGGNTGELFF.

Many counts were recorded for this clonotype. This chain joins TRBV12-3 or TRBV12-4 and TRBJ2-2; no clear D. The CDR3 contains 11 residues. Trimming cost V 10 bases and J 4 bases, with 7 bases left between them. This CDR3 reads CATQRTGELFF. CDR3 DNA: TGTGCCACCCAGCGCACCGGGGAGCTGTTTTTT.

This clonotype showed up just a few times. The chain is built from TRBV7-2 and TRBJ2-7; D ambiguous. This CDR3 is 14 amino acids long. V was clipped by 0 bases and J by 3 bases, with 9 bases between them. The V gene's germline CDR1 is SGHTA and CDR2 FQGNSA. DNA for the CDR3: TGTGCCAGCAGCTTAGCGATCTCCTACTACGAGCAGTACTTC. Protein: CASSLAISYYEQYF.